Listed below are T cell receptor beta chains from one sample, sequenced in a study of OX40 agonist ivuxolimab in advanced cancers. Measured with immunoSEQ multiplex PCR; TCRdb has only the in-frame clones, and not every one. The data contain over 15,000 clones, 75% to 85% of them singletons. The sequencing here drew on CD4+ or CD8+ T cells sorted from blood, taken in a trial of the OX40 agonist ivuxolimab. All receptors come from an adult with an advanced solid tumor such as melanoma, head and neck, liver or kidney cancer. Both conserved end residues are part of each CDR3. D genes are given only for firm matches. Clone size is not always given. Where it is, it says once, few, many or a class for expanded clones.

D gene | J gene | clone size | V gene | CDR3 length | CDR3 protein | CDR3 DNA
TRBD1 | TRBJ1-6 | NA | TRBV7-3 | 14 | CASSLGTGWSPLHF | TGTGCCAGCAGCTTAGGGACAGGGTGGTCACCCCTCCACTTT
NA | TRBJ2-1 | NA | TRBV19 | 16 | CASSIVGARWMDEQFF | TGTGCCAGTAGTATCGTAGGGGCTAGATGGATGGATGAGCAGTTCTTC
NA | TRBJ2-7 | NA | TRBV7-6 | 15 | CASSLAVAESYEQYF | TGTGCCAGCAGCTTAGCTGTGGCTGAGTCCTACGAGCAGTACTTC
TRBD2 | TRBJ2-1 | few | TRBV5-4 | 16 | CASSPLAGDLYNEQFF | TGTGCCAGCAGCCCCCTAGCGGGGGACCTCTACAATGAGCAGTTCTTC
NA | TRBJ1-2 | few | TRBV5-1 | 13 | CASSPEGNYGYTF | TGCGCCAGCAGCCCGGAGGGTAACTATGGCTACACCTTC
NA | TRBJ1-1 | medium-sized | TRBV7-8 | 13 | CASSGGFNTEAFF | TGTGCCAGCAGCGGGGGCTTTAACACTGAAGCTTTCTTT
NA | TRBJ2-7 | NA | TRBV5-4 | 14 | CASSLQGPGYEQYF | TGTGCCAGCAGCTTACAGGGACCGGGCTACGAGCAGTACTTC
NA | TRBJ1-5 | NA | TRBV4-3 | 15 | CASSQDLSVGQPQHF | TGCGCCAGCAGCCAAGATTTGTCCGTGGGTCAGCCCCAGCATTTT
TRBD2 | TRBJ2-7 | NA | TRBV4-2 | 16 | CASSPLAGGTSYEQYF | TGTGCCAGCAGCCCGCTAGCGGGGGGAACGTCCTACGAGCAGTACTTC
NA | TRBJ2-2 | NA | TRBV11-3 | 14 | CASSLGFGTGELFF | TGTGCCAGCAGCTTAGGGTTTGGCACCGGGGAGCTGTTTTTT
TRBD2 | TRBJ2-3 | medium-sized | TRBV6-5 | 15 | CASSYGGSSGDTQYF | TGTGCCAGCAGTTACGGGGGGTCTAGCGGAGATACGCAGTATTTT
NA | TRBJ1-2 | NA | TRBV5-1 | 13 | CASSLTTNYGYTF | TGCGCCAGCAGCTTAACAACGAACTATGGCTACACCTTC
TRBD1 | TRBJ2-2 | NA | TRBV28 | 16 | CASRSPDRGNTGELFF | TGTGCCAGCAGGTCTCCGGACAGGGGGAACACCGGGGAGCTGTTTTTT
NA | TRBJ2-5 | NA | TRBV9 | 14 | CASSVEGRQETQYF | TGTGCCAGCAGCGTAGAGGGCAGGCAAGAGACCCAGTACTTC
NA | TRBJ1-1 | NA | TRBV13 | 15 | CASSFLKEVGTEAFF | TGTGCCAGCAGCTTTTTAAAGGAGGTGGGCACTGAAGCTTTCTTT
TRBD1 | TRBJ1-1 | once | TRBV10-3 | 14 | CAISPGGGNTEAFF | TGTGCCATCAGCCCAGGGGGGGGGAACACTGAAGCTTTCTTT
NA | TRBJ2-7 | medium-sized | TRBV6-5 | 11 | CASSAGYEQYF | TGTGCCAGCAGCGCGGGCTACGAGCAGTACTTC
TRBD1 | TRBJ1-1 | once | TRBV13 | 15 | CASSFQGVLSTEAFF | TGTGCCAGCAGCTTCCAGGGGGTCCTTAGCACTGAAGCTTTCTTT